These 22 T cell receptor beta chains originate from one sample sequenced in a study of shared clonotypes between healthy human individuals. Profiling relied on immunoSEQ multiplex PCR, and the TCRdb table lists in-frame clones only, not all of them. The sample has approximately 120,000 clones, roughly 70% seen once; the top ten hold about 22%. Sequencing input: memory CD8+ T cells sorted from blood. The subset is: CD45RO+ cells pooled with CCR7-negative TemRA cells. These receptors were collected from a woman aged 25 to 39 in good health.

This clone was counted a few times. The chain has TRBV28 and TRBJ2-3, with 10 positions matching TRBD2. Unmatched junction bases numbered 10, after V lost 10 bases and J lost 3 bases. The CDR3 runs 15 residues. Germline V gene lookup returns CDR1 MDHEN and CDR2 SYDVKM. The CDR3 DNA sequence: TGTGCCACCCAAGGTGGGACTAGCGTGACAGATACGCAGTATTTT. As protein: CATQGGTSVTDTQYF. Variable domain in full (rest from reference TRBV28 and TRBJ2-3): DVKVTQSSRYLVKRTGEKVFLECVQDMDHENMFWYRQDPGLGLRLIYFSYDVKMKEKGDIPEGYSVSREKKERFSLILESASTNQTSMYLCATQGGTSVTDTQYFGPGTRLTVL.

The chain combines TRBV5-6 with TRBJ2-4; no clear D gene. CDR1 and CDR2 (germline): SGHDT, YYEEEE. CDR3 length: 15 residues. Trimming took 0 bases from V and 3 from J, leaving 10 bases between them. CDR3 in amino acids: CASSLAIRGKNIQYF. CDR3 in DNA: TGTGCCAGCAGCTTGGCGATCCGTGGCAAAAACATTCAGTACTTC.

This clone was detected once. In DNA form, the CDR3 reads TGTGCCAGCAGTGAAGGGGGGACTGAAGCTTTCTTT. This sequence encodes CASSEGGTEAFF. The rearrangement joins TRBV6-1 to TRBJ1-1, with D possibly matching TRBD1 (5 bases). Trimming left V 1 base short and J 5 bases short, with 5 bases between. The CDR3 runs to 12 residues. The germline V gene encodes CDR1 MNHNS and CDR2 SASEGT.

The chain is built from TRBV11-2 and TRBJ2-7; the D gene is possibly TRBD1 (5 bases). Deletions cut 4 bases from V and 5 bases from J, with 21 bases between. This CDR3 comprises 16 residues. In germline, CDR1 is SGHAT, CDR2 FQNNGV. The CDR3 spells CASSSTHRQLGDEQYF. The CDR3 nucleotides are TGTGCCAGCAGCTCGACACACCGACAGTTAGGCGACGAGCAGTACTTC.

The V gene is TRBV28, the J gene TRBJ2-7, with D perhaps matching TRBD2 (6 bases). Germline values: CDR1 MDHEN, CDR2 SYDVKM. The length of the CDR3 is 15 residues. The V and J ends lost 6 bases and 2 bases respectively, with 17 bases between them. CDR3 sequence reads: CASSGLPGVPYEQYF. CDR3 in DNA: TGTGCCAGCAGCGGGTTACCGGGAGTGCCCTACGAGCAGTACTTC.

This clone came up a few times. The chain couples TRBV2 to TRBJ2-7; D unresolved. Germline assignment: CDR1 SNHLY and CDR2 FYNNEI. V was shortened by 5 bases and J by 4 bases, with 3 bases between the two germline ends. The CDR3 is 10 residues long. CDR3 residues: CASSLYEQYF. CDR3 DNA sequence: TGTGCCAGCAGTCTATACGAGCAGTACTTC. Full variable domain (remainder filled in from reference TRBV2 and TRBJ2-7): EPEVTQTPSHQVTQMGQEVILRCVPISNHLYFYWYRQILGQKVEFLVSFYNNEISEKSEIFDDQFSVERPDGSNFTLKIRSTKLEDSAMYFCASSLYEQYFGPGTRLTVT.

The V gene is TRBV6-6, the J gene TRBJ1-5; tentative D call: TRBD1 (5 bases). This CDR3 contains 15 residues. The V end lost 2 bases, the J end lost 6 bases, and 14 bases lay between the germline ends. From germline, CDR1 is MNHNY and CDR2 SVGAGI (reference sequence). The CDR3 DNA is TGTGCCAGCAGTTACAACCCCAGCGGGGGTCAGCCCCAGCATTTT. Its protein product is CASSYNPSGGQPQHF.

This rearrangement joins TRBV4-1 to TRBJ1-5, with D possibly matching TRBD1 (5 bases). The V gene's germline CDR1 is MGHRA and CDR2 YSYEKL. V lost 3 bases, J lost 0 bases, and 21 bases lay in between. The CDR3 consists of 19 residues. CDR3 DNA sequence: TGCGCCAGCAGCCAGGGGCCGGGGGTGGCAGGGAATAGCAATCAGCCCCAGCATTTT. It codes for CASSQGPGVAGNSNQPQHF.

This clone was counted only a few times. The chain links TRBV5-1 to TRBJ2-1, with 7 bases that match TRBD1. Germline assignment: CDR1 SGHRS and CDR2 YFSETQ. Germline trimming cut 4 bases from V and 6 bases from J; bases unmatched to any gene: 10. The CDR3 consists of 15 residues. Here the CDR3 DNA reads TGCGCCAGCAGCCCTCAGACAGGGCTGGTCAATGAGCAGTTCTTC. It translates to CASSPQTGLVNEQFF. Full variable domain (missing parts from reference TRBV5-1 and TRBJ2-1): KAGVTQTPRYLIKTRGQQVTLSCSPISGHRSVSWYQQTPGQGLQFLFEYFSETQRNKGNFPGRFSGRQFSNSRSEMNVSTLELGDSALYLCASSPQTGLVNEQFFGPGTRLTVL.

The V call is TRBV7-8, the J call TRBJ2-1; no firm D call. V gave up 4 bases and J gave up 8 bases, with 15 bases separating them. The V gene's germline CDR1 is SGHVS and CDR2 FQNEAQ. This CDR3 has 14 amino acids. The DNA for the CDR3 is TGTGCCAGCAGCTCCTCCCCCAGTTTGGATGAGCAGTTCTTC. Translated: CASSSSPSLDEQFF.

The rearrangement joins TRBV7-9 to TRBJ1-4, with TRBD1 matching 7 bases. Germline CDR1 and CDR2: SEHNR and FQNEAQ (reference sequence). Unmatched junction bases numbered 4, after V lost 1 base and J lost 8 bases. The CDR3 length is 14 residues. The CDR3 nucleotides are TGTGCCAGCAGCTTAGGACAGGGACGGGAAAAACTGTTTTTT. It translates to CASSLGQGREKLFF.

The chain is built from TRBV2 and TRBJ2-1, with no clear D. Trimming shortened V by 7 bases and J by 6 bases, and 22 bases separated the two germline ends. Germline loops: CDR1 SNHLY, CDR2 FYNNEI. This CDR3 has 16 amino acids. CDR3 protein: CASTPGGVENGNEQFF. The CDR3 nucleotides are TGTGCCAGCACCCCCGGTGGGGTTGAAAACGGCAATGAGCAGTTCTTC.

This clone occurred a few times. The chain uses TRBV5-1 and TRBJ2-1; D gene uncertain. From germline, CDR1 is SGHRS and CDR2 YFSETQ. This CDR3 has 16 amino acids. The V end lost 4 bases, the J end lost 6 bases, and 20 bases lay between the germline ends. CDR3: CASSALVGRSTNEQFF. The CDR3 DNA reads TGCGCCAGCAGCGCACTTGTTGGCCGATCGACCAATGAGCAGTTCTTC.

The V gene is TRBV6-6, the J gene TRBJ1-4; D perhaps matches TRBD1 (6 bases). The CDR3 is made up of 14 amino acids. Trimming shortened V by 2 bases and J by 11 bases, and 15 bases separated the two germline ends. Germline loops: CDR1 MNHNY, CDR2 SVGAGI (reference sequence). Here the CDR3 reads CASSYNRVGGKLFF. For the CDR3, the DNA is TGTGCCAGCAGTTACAACAGGGTCGGAGGGAAACTGTTTTTT.

Concerning this clone: This may arise from a read error, as a much more abundant clone is one base away. V is TRBV5-6 and J is TRBJ1-1; D gene unclear. CDR1 is SGHDT and CDR2 is YYEEEE in the germline V gene. V was shortened by 1 base and J by 1 base, with 5 bases between the two germline ends. The CDR3 consists of 13 residues. CDR3 bases: TGTGCCAGCAGCTTGACGGGGAACACTGAAGCTTTCTTT. Residues: CASSLTGNTEAFF.

The J gene is TRBJ1-1, the V gene TRBV4-1; 8 bases line up with TRBD1. Germline V lookup: CDR1 MGHRA, CDR2 YSYEKL. V shed 3 bases, J shed 5 bases, and the junction held 11 bases outside the gene matches. This CDR3 contains 16 residues. This CDR3 reads CASSHGQGVGRTEAFF. The CDR3 DNA reads TGCGCCAGCAGCCACGGACAGGGAGTAGGGCGGACTGAAGCTTTCTTT.

The chain carries TRBV27 and TRBJ2-1; D unresolved. CDR1 is MNHEY and CDR2 is SMNVEV in the germline V gene (reference sequence). CDR3 length: 12 residues. V shed 3 bases and J shed 9 bases, with 9 bases lying between them. CDR3: CASSFSGSEQFF. The DNA of the CDR3 is TGTGCCAGCAGTTTCTCCGGAAGTGAGCAGTTCTTC.

The chain combines TRBV9 with TRBJ1-4; TRBD1 might be the D (6 bases). V lost 2 bases and J lost 7, with 18 bases in between. CDR3 length: 16 residues. CDR1 and CDR2 (germline): SGDLS, YYNGEE. The CDR3 sequence: CASSVAALGASEKLFF. As DNA, the CDR3 is TGTGCCAGCAGCGTCGCGGCCCTGGGGGCAAGTGAAAAACTGTTTTTT.

The chain employs TRBV30 and TRBJ1-1; D is perhaps TRBD1 (5 bases). Germline V gene lookup returns CDR1 GTSNPN and CDR2 SVGIG (reference sequence). The CDR3 sequence is 19 residues long. With 0 bases removed from V and 4 bases from J, the gap between germline ends came to 27 bases. CDR3 residues: CAWSVRISGPLPGATEAFF. CDR3 DNA sequence: TGTGCCTGGAGTGTACGTATCTCGGGGCCACTCCCCGGGGCCACTGAAGCTTTCTTT.

The CDR3 region is CASSFGGSDEQYF. CDR3 in DNA: TGTGCCAGCAGCTTTGGGGGTAGCGACGAGCAGTACTTC. The chain joins TRBV7-6 to TRBJ2-7; D assignment may be TRBD1 or TRBD2 (5 bases each). Germline values: CDR1 SGHVS, CDR2 FNYEAQ. This CDR3 spans 13 amino acids. Trimming left V 3 bases short and J 5 bases short, with 11 bases between.

The genes are TRBV27 and TRBJ1-1; 11 nucleotides agree with TRBD1. V lost 2 bases to trimming and J lost 0 bases; unmatched junction nucleotides: 5. Germline loops: CDR1 MNHEY, CDR2 SMNVEV (reference sequence). CDR3 length equals 17 residues. The CDR3 sequence: CASSLLGQGAMNTEAFF. The CDR3, as DNA: TGTGCCAGCAGTTTACTCGGACAGGGGGCCATGAACACTGAAGCTTTCTTT.

The chain links TRBV27 to TRBJ1-6; D uncertain. Looked up from germline, CDR1 is MNHEY and CDR2 is SMNVEV (reference sequence). V gave up 5 bases and J gave up 8 bases, with 10 bases separating them. The CDR3 length is 13 residues. CDR3 amino acids: CASSPVGHSPLHF. The CDR3 nucleotides are TGTGCCAGCAGTCCCGTTGGCCATTCACCCCTCCACTTT.